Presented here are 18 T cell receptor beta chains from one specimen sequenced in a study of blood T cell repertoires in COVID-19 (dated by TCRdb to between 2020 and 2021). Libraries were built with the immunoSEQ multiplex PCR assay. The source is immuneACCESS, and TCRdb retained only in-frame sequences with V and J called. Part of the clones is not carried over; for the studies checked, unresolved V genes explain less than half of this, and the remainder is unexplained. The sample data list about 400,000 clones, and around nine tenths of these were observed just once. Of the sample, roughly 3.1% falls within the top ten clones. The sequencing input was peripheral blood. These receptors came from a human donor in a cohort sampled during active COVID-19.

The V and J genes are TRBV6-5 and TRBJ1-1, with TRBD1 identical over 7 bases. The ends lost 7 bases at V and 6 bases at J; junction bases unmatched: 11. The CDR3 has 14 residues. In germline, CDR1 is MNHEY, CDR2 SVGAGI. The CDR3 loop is CASMGGARGAEAFF. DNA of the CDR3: TGTGCCAGCATGGGCGGGGCCAGGGGGGCTGAAGCTTTCTTT.

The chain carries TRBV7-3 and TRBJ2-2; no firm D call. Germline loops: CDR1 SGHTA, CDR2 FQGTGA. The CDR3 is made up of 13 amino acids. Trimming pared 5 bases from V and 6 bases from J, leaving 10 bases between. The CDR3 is CASSVGMAGELFF. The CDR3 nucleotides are TGTGCCAGCAGCGTGGGCATGGCCGGGGAGCTGTTTTTT.

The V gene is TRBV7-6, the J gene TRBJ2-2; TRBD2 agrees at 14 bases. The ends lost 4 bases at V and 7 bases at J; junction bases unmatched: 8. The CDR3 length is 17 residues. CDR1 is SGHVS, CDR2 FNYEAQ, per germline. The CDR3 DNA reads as TGTGCCAGCAGCTCAACCGGGACTAGCGGGAGAGGCGGGGAGCTGTTTTTT. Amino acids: CASSSTGTSGRGGELFF.

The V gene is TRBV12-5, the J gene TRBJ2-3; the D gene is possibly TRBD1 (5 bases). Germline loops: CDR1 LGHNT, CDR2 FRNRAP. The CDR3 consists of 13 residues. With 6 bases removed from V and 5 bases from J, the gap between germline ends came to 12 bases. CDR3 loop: CASGDSAVDTQYF. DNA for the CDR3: TGTGCTAGTGGCGACAGTGCAGTAGATACGCAGTATTTT. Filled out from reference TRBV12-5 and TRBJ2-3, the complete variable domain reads DARVTQTPRHKVTEMGQEVTMRCQPILGHNTVFWYRQTMMQGLELLAYFRNRAPLDDSGMPKDRFSAEMPDATLATLKIQPSEPRDSAVYFCASGDSAVDTQYFGPGTRLTVL.

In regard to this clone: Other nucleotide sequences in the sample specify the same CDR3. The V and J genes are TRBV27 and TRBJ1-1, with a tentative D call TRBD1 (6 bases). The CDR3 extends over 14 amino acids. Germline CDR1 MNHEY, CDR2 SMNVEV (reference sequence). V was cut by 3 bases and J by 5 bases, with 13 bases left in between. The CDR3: CASSLGGAGTEAFF. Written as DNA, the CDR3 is TGTGCCAGCAGTTTGGGGGGGGCTGGGACTGAAGCTTTCTTT.

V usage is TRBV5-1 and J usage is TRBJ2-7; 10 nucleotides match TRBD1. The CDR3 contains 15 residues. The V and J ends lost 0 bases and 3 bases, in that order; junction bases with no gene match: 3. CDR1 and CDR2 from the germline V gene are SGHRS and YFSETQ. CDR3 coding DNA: TGCGCCAGCAGCTTGGATTGGACAGGGGGCTACGAGCAGTACTTC. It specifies CASSLDWTGGYEQYF.

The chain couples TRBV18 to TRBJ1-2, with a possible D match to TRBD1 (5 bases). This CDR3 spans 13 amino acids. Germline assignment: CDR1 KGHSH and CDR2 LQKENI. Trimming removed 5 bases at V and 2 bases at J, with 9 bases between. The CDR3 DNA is TGTGCCAGCTCAACAGACAGAAACTATGGCTACACCTTC. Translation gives CASSTDRNYGYTF.

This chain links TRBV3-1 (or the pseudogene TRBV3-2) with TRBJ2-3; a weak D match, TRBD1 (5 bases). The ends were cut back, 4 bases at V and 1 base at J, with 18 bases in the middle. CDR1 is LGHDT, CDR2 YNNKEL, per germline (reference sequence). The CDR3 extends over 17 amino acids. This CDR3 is CASSLVYDSWGTDTQYF. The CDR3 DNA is TGTGCCAGCAGCCTAGTTTACGACAGTTGGGGCACAGATACGCAGTATTTT.

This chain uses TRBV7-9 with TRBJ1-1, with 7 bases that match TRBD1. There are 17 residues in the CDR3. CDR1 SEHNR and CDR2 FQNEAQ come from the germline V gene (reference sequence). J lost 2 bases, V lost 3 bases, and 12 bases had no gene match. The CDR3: CASSFMSTGTVNTEAFF. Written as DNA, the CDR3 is TGTGCCAGCAGCTTCATGAGCACCGGGACAGTCAACACTGAAGCTTTCTTT.

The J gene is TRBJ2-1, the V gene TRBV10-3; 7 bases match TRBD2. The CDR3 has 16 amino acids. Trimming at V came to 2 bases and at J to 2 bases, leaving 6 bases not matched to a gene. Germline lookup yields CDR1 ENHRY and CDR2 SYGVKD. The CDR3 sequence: CAISERTSKPYNEQFF. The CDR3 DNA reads TGTGCCATCAGTGAGAGGACTAGTAAACCCTACAATGAGCAGTTCTTC.

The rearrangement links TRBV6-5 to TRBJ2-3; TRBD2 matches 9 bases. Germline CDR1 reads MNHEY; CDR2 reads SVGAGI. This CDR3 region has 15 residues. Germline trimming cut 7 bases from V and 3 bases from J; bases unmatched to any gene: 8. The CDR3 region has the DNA TGTGCCAGCAATTCGAGACTAGCGGAGACAGATACGCAGTATTTT. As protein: CASNSRLAETDTQYF.

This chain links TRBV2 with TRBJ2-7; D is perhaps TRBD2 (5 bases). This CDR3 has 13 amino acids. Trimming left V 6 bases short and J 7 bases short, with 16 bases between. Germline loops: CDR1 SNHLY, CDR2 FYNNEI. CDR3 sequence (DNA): TGTGCCAGCAGAAAGACAAGCGAGGGAGAGCAGTACTTC. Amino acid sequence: CASRKTSEGEQYF.

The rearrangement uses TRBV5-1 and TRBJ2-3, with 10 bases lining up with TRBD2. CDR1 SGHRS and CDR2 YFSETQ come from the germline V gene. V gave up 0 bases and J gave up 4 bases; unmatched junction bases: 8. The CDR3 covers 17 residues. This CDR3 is CASSLVLAGDVPDTQYF. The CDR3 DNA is TGCGCCAGCAGCTTGGTGCTAGCGGGAGACGTGCCAGATACGCAGTATTTT. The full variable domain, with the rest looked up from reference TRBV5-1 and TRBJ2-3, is KAGVTQTPRYLIKTRGQQVTLSCSPISGHRSVSWYQQTPGQGLQFLFEYFSETQRNKGNFPGRFSGRQFSNSRSEMNVSTLELGDSALYLCASSLVLAGDVPDTQYFGPGTRLTVL.

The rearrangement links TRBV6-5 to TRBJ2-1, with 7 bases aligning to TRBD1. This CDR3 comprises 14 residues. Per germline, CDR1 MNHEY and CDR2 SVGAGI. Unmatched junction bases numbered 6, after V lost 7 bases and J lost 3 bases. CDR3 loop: CASIRDRDYNEQFF. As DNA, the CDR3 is TGTGCCAGCATTAGGGACAGAGACTACAATGAGCAGTTCTTC.

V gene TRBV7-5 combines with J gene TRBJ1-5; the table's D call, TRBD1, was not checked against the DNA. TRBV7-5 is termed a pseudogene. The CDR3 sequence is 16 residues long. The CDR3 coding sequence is TGTGCCAGAAGCTCACGCCGACAGGGTCGAAATCAGCCCCAGCATTTT. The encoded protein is CARSSRRQGRNQPQHF.

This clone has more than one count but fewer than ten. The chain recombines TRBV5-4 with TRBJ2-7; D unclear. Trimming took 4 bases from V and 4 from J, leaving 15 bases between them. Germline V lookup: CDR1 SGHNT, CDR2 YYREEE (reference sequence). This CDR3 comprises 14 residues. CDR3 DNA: TGTGCCAGCAGCGGCGGCCTTTCGAATTACGAGCAGTACTTC. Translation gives CASSGGLSNYEQYF.

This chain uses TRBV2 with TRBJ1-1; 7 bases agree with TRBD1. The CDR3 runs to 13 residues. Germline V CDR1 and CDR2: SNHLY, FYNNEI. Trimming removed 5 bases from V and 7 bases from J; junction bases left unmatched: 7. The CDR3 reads CASSPDRDLEAFF. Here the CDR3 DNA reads TGTGCCAGCAGTCCCGACAGGGACCTTGAAGCTTTCTTT. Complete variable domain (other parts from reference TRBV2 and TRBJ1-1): EPEVTQTPSHQVTQMGQEVILRCVPISNHLYFYWYRQILGQKVEFLVSFYNNEISEKSEIFDDQFSVERPDGSNFTLKIRSTKLEDSAMYFCASSPDRDLEAFFGQGTRLTVV.

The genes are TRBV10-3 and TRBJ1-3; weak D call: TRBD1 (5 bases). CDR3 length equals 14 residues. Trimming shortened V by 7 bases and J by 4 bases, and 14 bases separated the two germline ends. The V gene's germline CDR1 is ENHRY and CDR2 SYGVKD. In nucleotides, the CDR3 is TGTGCCATCACCTTGACAGAAGAGGGAAACACCATATATTTT. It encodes CAITLTEEGNTIYF.